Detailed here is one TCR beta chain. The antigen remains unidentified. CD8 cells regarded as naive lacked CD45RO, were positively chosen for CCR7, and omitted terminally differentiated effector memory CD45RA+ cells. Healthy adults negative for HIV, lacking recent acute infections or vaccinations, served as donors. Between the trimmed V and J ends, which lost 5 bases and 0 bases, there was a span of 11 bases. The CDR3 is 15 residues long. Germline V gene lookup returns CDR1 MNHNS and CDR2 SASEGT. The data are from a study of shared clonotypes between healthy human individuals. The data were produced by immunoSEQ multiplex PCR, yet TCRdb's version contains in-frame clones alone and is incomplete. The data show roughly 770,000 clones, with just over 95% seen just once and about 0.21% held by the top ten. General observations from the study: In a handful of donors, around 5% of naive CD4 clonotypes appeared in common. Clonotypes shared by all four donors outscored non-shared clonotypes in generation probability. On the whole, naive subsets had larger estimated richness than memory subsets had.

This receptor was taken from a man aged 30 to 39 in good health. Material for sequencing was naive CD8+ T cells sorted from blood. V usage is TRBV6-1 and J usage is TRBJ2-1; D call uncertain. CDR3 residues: CASSSPRASYNEQFF. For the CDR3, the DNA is TGTGCCAGCAGTAGCCCCCGGGCCTCCTACAATGAGCAGTTCTTC.